This section outlines one T cell receptor (beta chain) sequence together with its context. Its antigen is currently unknown. One junction end does not reproduce the germline sequence, and a read error may be involved. This CDR3 has 16 residues. CDR1 is SGHAT, CDR2 FQNNGV, per germline. Extraction of RNA together with DNA used roughly 19-32 mg of unsorted bulk tissue. Reverse transcription of roughly 480 ng total RNA with a constant-region primer produced TCR beta cDNA. Libraries covering TCR beta were generated through three nested multiplex PCR rounds (using a slightly modified ARM-PCR). The first two PCR rounds used TRBV1-TRBV30 forward primers with a C-beta reverse primer, 9 to 11 cycles each. Using its own MiXCR run on the multiplex PCR reads, TCRdb lists one record per CDR3 protein. Of some 190,000 distinct CDR3 sequences in the sample, around four fifths are singletons; the top ten hold roughly 18%.

The sample originates from a study of tumor-infiltrating lymphocytes in primary liver carcinoma. Study in general: The five patients, who were men and women, ranged in age from 30 to 69 years. Yields of productive TCRbeta reads ranged from roughly 3.5 to 7.13 million per sample and were similar across tissue types. The study, taken as a whole, reports: Compared with tumor region pairs, tumor-adjacent and tumor-blood pairs overlapped less. Only about 7-25% of top clones were detected in each of the five tumor regions.

The sequenced material came from tumor tissue from primary liver carcinoma. This chain connects TRBV11-2 to TRBJ2-7; 12 positions match TRBD2. The receptor was derived from a man aged 35 to 55 with primary liver carcinoma and hepatitis B virus infection. The CDR3 region has the DNA TGTGCCGGCAGCTCAGCCCCTAGCGGGGGGGGCTACGAGCAGTACTTC. This codes for CAGSSAPSGGGYEQYF.